This passage covers 15 T cell receptor beta chains from one sample sequenced in a study of blood T cells in healthy people across ages. Next came a second PCR, run for roughly 6 to 11 cycles, which used a sample-barcoded 5' primer along with a J-beta primer mix. A single record per CDR3 protein comes from TCRdb applying MiXCR to the 5' RACE reads. In the table there are 800,000 to 950,000 distinct CDR3 sequences, under 40% of which are singletons. Sequenced input: blood. The receptors stem from a man aged 18 to 35 in good health.

V is TRBV7-2 and J is TRBJ1-1, with D perhaps TRBD1 (5 bases). This CDR3 has 14 residues. The V end was cut by 5 bases, the J end by 3 bases, with 13 bases between. Per the germline V gene, CDR1 is SGHTA and CDR2 is FQGNSA. The CDR3 sequence is CASSGQGGDTEAFF. The CDR3 nucleotides are TGTGCCAGCAGCGGCCAGGGAGGCGACACTGAAGCTTTCTTT.

V gene TRBV13 combines with J gene TRBJ2-5; D possibly matches TRBD1 or TRBD2 (5 bases each). The CDR3 extends over 15 amino acids. From germline, CDR1 is PRHDT and CDR2 FYEKMQ (reference sequence). V was cut by 5 bases and J by 11 bases, with 24 bases left in between. The CDR3 region has the DNA TGTGCCAGCAGCGGGGACCAGGAATTGTTGAATGAGCAGTACTTC. It yields the protein CASSGDQELLNEQYF.

The CDR3 nucleotides read TGCAGCGTTAAGGGGGGGGGAGTCAATCAGCCCCAGCATTTT. It is translated as CSVKGGGVNQPQHF. The gene calls are TRBV29-1 and TRBJ1-5, with D tentatively TRBD1 (6 bases). The CDR3 extends over 14 amino acids. V lost 5 bases, J lost 3 bases, and 14 bases lay in between. CDR1 is SQVTM, CDR2 ANQGSEA, per germline.

This clonotype has ten or more counts. This chain uses TRBV20-1 with TRBJ2-5; 12 bases fit TRBD2. The germline V gene has CDR1 DFQATT and CDR2 SNEGSKA (reference sequence). The CDR3 consists of 16 residues. The trim removed 0 bases at V and 8 bases at J, leaving 10 bases unmatched. The CDR3 DNA reads TGCAGTGCTAGAGACTGGACTAGCGGGGAGGCCTCCACCCAGTACTTC. Residues: CSARDWTSGEASTQYF.

The genes are TRBV7-2 and TRBJ2-1; D is unclear. Between the trimmed V and J ends, which lost 5 bases and 4 bases, there was a span of 15 bases. Germline V CDR1 and CDR2: SGHTA, FQGNSA. CDR3 length: 15 amino acids. The DNA for the CDR3 is TGTGCCAGCAGCCGGCAGACCCTCGGATACAATGAGCAGTTCTTC. Residues: CASSRQTLGYNEQFF.

The chain joins TRBV7-2 to TRBJ2-4; D is perhaps TRBD1 (5 bases). CDR1 is SGHTA and CDR2 is FQGNSA in the germline V gene. This CDR3 comprises 16 residues. The V gene lost 5 bases and the J gene lost 0 bases, with 14 bases spanning the gap. The DNA for the CDR3 is TGTGCCAGCAGCGCCCAGGGCAGGAAAGCCAAAAACATTCAGTACTTC. Protein sequence: CASSAQGRKAKNIQYF.

V usage is TRBV20-1 and J usage is TRBJ2-1, with 10 bases lining up with TRBD2. CDR3 size: 14 residues. CDR1 and CDR2 (germline): DFQATT, SNEGSKA (reference sequence). Germline trimming cut 5 bases from V and 9 bases from J; bases unmatched to any gene: 10. As DNA, the CDR3 is TGCAGTGCTCGCGCCGGGACTAGCGTAGGTGAGCAGTTCTTC. Residues: CSARAGTSVGEQFF.

The chain couples TRBV10-3 to TRBJ1-5; D gene unclear. Trimming shortened V by 3 bases and J by 5 bases, and 11 bases separated the two germline ends. This CDR3 region has 14 residues. The germline gives CDR1 ENHRY, CDR2 SYGVKD. CDR3 residues: CAISERNEDQPQHF. The CDR3 DNA follows: TGTGCCATCAGTGAAAGAAACGAAGATCAGCCCCAGCATTTT.

Of note for this clonotype: This may be a read error: a much more frequent sequence differs by one nucleotide. This chain joins TRBV29-1 and TRBJ2-3; 9 positions agree with TRBD1. CDR1 and CDR2 (germline): SQVTM, ANQGSEA. The CDR3 is 11 amino acids. The CDR3 loop reads CGVDRDRVLYF. The CDR3 DNA reads as TGCGGCGTCGACCGGGACAGGGTTTTGTATTTT.

The chain links TRBV20-1 to TRBJ2-3; 12 bases fit TRBD1. The J segment lost 0 bases and the V segment lost 5 bases, leaving 9 bases of the junction unmatched. The CDR3 is 17 amino acids. Germline V lookup: CDR1 DFQATT, CDR2 SNEGSKA (reference sequence). The CDR3 loop reads CSAGTGTGGLSTDTQYF. DNA of the CDR3: TGCAGTGCTGGGACCGGGACAGGGGGCCTTAGCACAGATACGCAGTATTTT.

This clonotype was seen only a few times. This chain links TRBV7-2 with TRBJ1-1, with a weak D call TRBD1 (5 bases). There are 14 residues in the CDR3. The germline CDR1 and CDR2 sequences are SGHTA and FQGNSA. V lost 6 bases and J lost 1, with 12 bases in between. The DNA of the CDR3 is TGTGCCAGCAGTCGGATGGGGGGGAACACTGAAGCTTTCTTT. This gives the protein CASSRMGGNTEAFF.

The chain recombines TRBV6-1 with TRBJ1-2; no definite D call. The V end was cut by 4 bases, the J end by 5 bases, with 14 bases between. The CDR3 has 14 residues. Germline V gene lookup returns CDR1 MNHNS and CDR2 SASEGT. The CDR3 DNA sequence: TGTGCCAGCAGTGCCGACGTACAGCTATATGGCTACACCTTC. It translates to CASSADVQLYGYTF.

This clonotype appeared many times. The V and J genes are TRBV20-1 and TRBJ2-1; perhaps TRBD1 as D (6 bases). Deletions cut 1 base from V and 4 bases from J, with 14 bases between. The CDR3 is made up of 15 amino acids. The germline gives CDR1 DFQATT, CDR2 SNEGSKA (reference sequence). The chain's CDR3 is CSARGDIERYNEQFF. The CDR3 DNA reads as TGCAGTGCTAGAGGGGACATCGAGAGATACAATGAGCAGTTCTTC.

This clonotype has just a few counts. CDR3 bases: TGTGCCAGCAGCTTAGACGTGGGGGCTGAAGCTTTCTTT. This encodes CASSLDVGAEAFF. The V call is TRBV7-2, the J call TRBJ1-1; a possible D gene is TRBD1 (5 bases). Germline loops: CDR1 SGHTA, CDR2 FQGNSA. This CDR3 spans 13 amino acids. With 1 base removed from V and 6 bases from J, the gap between germline ends came to 9 bases.

Turning to this clonotype: Being one base from a much bigger clone, this may be a read error. V gene TRBV7-2 combines with J gene TRBJ2-1, with D perhaps assigned TRBD1 or TRBD2 (5 bases each). Germline CDR1 reads SGHTA; CDR2 reads FQGNSA. The length of the CDR3 is 15 residues. With 0 bases removed from V and 13 bases from J, the gap between germline ends came to 19 bases. CDR3 region: CASSLATSQGETQFF. For the CDR3, the DNA is TGTGCCAGCAGCTTAGCGACTTCTCAAGGGGAGACCCAGTTCTTC.